The T cell receptor beta chain under discussion was sequenced for a study of T cells in Graves' hyperthyroidism and ophthalmopathy. The germline V gene encodes CDR1 SGHAT and CDR2 FQNNGV. Trimming took off 1 base at V and 4 bases at J, with 14 bases between the two ends. The CDR3 contains 15 residues. Clinical symptoms, serum thyroxine, TRAb, thyroid ultrasound and orbital computed tomography established diagnosis. TCR beta CDR3 sequences were amplified from RNA transcripts. First-round RT-PCR targeting the TCR CDR3 was performed with the HTBI primer set. TCRdb itself ran the multiplex PCR reads through MiXCR, one entry per CDR3 protein. The repertoire has roughly 700,000 distinct CDR3 sequences, roughly 15% of them found once; the top ten carry roughly 10%. This clonotype was seen many times. What it recognizes is unknown. Findings of the study overall: Clonotypes that were expanded in thyroid above 0.001 mostly appeared in blood too.

Sample: blood. The J gene is TRBJ2-7, the V gene TRBV11-2; unclear D gene. The receptor was isolated from a young woman with Graves' hyperthyroidism. The CDR3 DNA follows: TGTGCCAGCAGCTTAGGCCAGGCTTCTCCTTACGAGCAGTACTTC. Its translation: CASSLGQASPYEQYF. Full variable domain (outside the CDR3, taken from reference TRBV11-2 and TRBJ2-7): EAGVAQSPRYKIIEKRQSVAFWCNPISGHATLYWYQQILGQGPKLLIQFQNNGVVDDSQLPKDRFSAERLKGVDSTLKIQPAKLEDSAVYLCASSLGQASPYEQYFGPGTRLTVT.